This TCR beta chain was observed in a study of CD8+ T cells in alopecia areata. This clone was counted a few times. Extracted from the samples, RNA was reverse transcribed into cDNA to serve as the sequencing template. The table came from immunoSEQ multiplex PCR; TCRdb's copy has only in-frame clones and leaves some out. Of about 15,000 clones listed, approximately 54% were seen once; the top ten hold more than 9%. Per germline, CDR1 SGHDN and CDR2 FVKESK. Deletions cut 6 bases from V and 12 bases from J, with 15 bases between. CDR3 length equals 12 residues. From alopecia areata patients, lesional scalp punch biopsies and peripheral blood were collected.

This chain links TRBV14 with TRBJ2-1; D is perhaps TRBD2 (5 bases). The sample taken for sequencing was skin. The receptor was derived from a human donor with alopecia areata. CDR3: CASSPKAEMQFF. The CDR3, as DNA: TGTGCCAGCAGTCCAAAAGCGGAAATGCAGTTCTTC.